This T cell receptor (beta chain) was retrieved from a study of T cell responses to AZD1222 COVID-19 vaccine. Regarding this clone: Its specificity is unknown.

The study's findings and limits: Among those given AZD1222, only 5 to 7 were seropositive at baseline. Spike-wide vaccine-associated CD4 TCRs dominated at 160-218 and 743-854. Targeting of unmutated variant regions was reportedly seen in nearly half of spike-specific TCRs.

Sequencing used immunoSEQ multiplex PCR; TCRdb keeps in-frame clones, though not all of them. Here the sample spans 80,000 to 100,000 clones, approximately 88% being singletons. Recipients boosted at about 4 weeks or about 12 weeks are pooled. Specimen: peripheral blood, collected 28 days after the second AZD1222 dose. The clonotype originates from an adult who received the AZD1222 COVID-19 vaccine.

The CDR3 nucleotides are TGTGCCAGCAGTGAACGGACAGGTAACGAGCAGTACTTC. The encoded protein is CASSERTGNEQYF. The chain is built from TRBV2 and TRBJ2-7, with 7 bases fitting TRBD1. The CDR3 is 13 residues long. The ends lost 2 bases at V and 5 bases at J; junction bases unmatched: 3. Germline V gives CDR1 SNHLY, CDR2 FYNNEI.